This T cell receptor beta chain appears in the sequencing data of a study of cytomegalovirus exposure and HLA in healthy donors. Study at large: A subsequent analysis reported that the roughly 120 validation repertoires were produced on the same platform that had also been used for the 600 to 800 first-cohort repertoires. Overall study results and limits: Whilst most TCR sequences proved rare, a subset of public TCRs occurred across many donors.

Generated by immunoSEQ multiplex PCR, the TCRdb table keeps only in-frame clones and is missing some. Of under 200,000 clones listed, 85% to 90% are singletons. Comments on this clone: Its antigen is unknown.

The receptor comes from a woman between 18 and 30 years old in good health and CMV-seropositive. The specimen was PBMCs.

CDR3 amino acids: CASSLGLAGVGEQFF. In nucleotides, the CDR3 is TGTGCCAGCAGCCTCGGACTAGCGGGAGTAGGTGAGCAGTTCTTC. The chain employs TRBV7-3 and TRBJ2-1; 13 bases are shared with TRBD2. Trimming cost V 5 bases and J 9 bases; bases outside gene matches: 7. The length of the CDR3 is 15 residues. CDR1 is SGHTA and CDR2 is FQGTGA in the germline V gene.